One and the same sample provided the 16 T cell receptor beta chains below, sequenced in a study of technical replicates of blood from a handful of donors. This table comes from immunoSEQ multiplex PCR, and its TCRdb copy is limited to in-frame clones, with some not included. The sample includes around 80,000 clones, about 88% seen only once; the top ten take roughly 0.38%. Material for sequencing was T cells isolated from PBMCs. All receptors derive from a human donor in good health.

The rearrangement joins TRBV7-3 to TRBJ2-7, with TRBD1 matching 8 bases. The CDR3 is made up of 13 amino acids. Looked up from germline, CDR1 is SGHTA and CDR2 is FQGTGA. J lost 5 bases, V lost 5 bases, and 5 bases had no gene match. CDR3 DNA sequence: TGTGCCAGCAGCATGACAGGGGTTAACGAGCAGTACTTC. This sequence encodes CASSMTGVNEQYF.

This clone was observed a handful of times. The chain links TRBV6-1 to TRBJ2-2, with 9 nucleotides matching TRBD1. CDR1 and CDR2 from the germline V gene are MNHNS and SASEGT. J gave up 4 bases and V 8 bases, and 5 bases lay outside the gene matches. The CDR3 consists of 14 residues. CDR3 residues: CASHGTGLTGELFF. CDR3 nucleotides: TGTGCCAGCCACGGGACAGGGCTCACCGGGGAGCTGTTTTTT.

The chain is built from TRBV7-2 and TRBJ2-7, with D tentatively TRBD2 (5 bases). Trimming shortened V by 8 bases and J by 6 bases, and 8 bases separated the two germline ends. The V gene's germline CDR1 is SGHTA and CDR2 FQGNSA. CDR3 size: 10 residues. The CDR3 DNA reads as TGTGCCAGCCGGGGAAGCGAGCAGTACTTC. It translates to CASRGSEQYF.

The chain links TRBV4-3 to TRBJ2-1, with 13 bases fitting TRBD2. With V trimmed by 0 bases and J by 0 bases, 8 bases remained unmatched. The CDR3 has 20 amino acids. Germline CDR1 and CDR2: LGHNA and YSLEER. This chain's CDR3 is CASSQELAGGVLGSYNEQFF. For the CDR3, the DNA is TGCGCCAGCAGCCAAGAACTAGCGGGAGGGGTCCTGGGCTCCTACAATGAGCAGTTCTTC.

The chain carries TRBV7-9 and TRBJ2-1, with 10 bases lining up with TRBD2. The junction had 6 bases not matched to a gene; V was cut back by 7 bases and J by 9 bases. There are 13 residues in the CDR3. The germline V gene encodes CDR1 SEHNR and CDR2 FQNEAQ (reference sequence). The chain's CDR3 is CASTFSGRSEQFF. CDR3 nucleotide sequence: TGTGCCAGCACCTTTAGCGGGAGGAGTGAGCAGTTCTTC. Based on the CDR3 plus reference TRBV7-9 and TRBJ2-1, the full variable domain is DTGVSQNPRHKITKRGQNVTFRCDPISEHNRLYWYRQTLGQGPEFLTYFQNEAQLEKSRLLSDRFSAERPKGSFSTLEIQRTEQGDSAMYLCASTFSGRSEQFFGPGTRLTVL.

V gene TRBV30 combines with J gene TRBJ2-1; 7 bases are a match to TRBD1. Per germline, CDR1 GTSNPN and CDR2 SVGIG (reference sequence). Trimming at V came to 8 bases and at J to 6 bases, leaving 16 bases not matched to a gene. The CDR3 is made up of 15 amino acids. The CDR3 sequence: CAMDVGQVPPNEQFF. For the CDR3, the DNA is TGTGCCATGGACGTAGGACAGGTCCCCCCCAATGAGCAGTTCTTC.

On this clone itself: The junction and the germline gene differ at one end; a read error may be behind it. The V call is TRBV5-1, the J call TRBJ2-1; D ambiguous. CDR1 and CDR2 (germline): SGHRS, YFSETQ. This CDR3 is built from 14 residues. The CDR3 sequence: CASSLDRSYNEQFF. CDR3 coding DNA: TGCGCCAGCAGTTTGGATCGCTCCTACAATGAGCAGTTCTTC.

The rearrangement uses TRBV4-1 and TRBJ2-2, with 7 bases fitting TRBD2. From germline, CDR1 is MGHRA and CDR2 YSYEKL. The CDR3 is 15 residues long. V shed 5 bases, J shed 1 base, and the junction held 4 bases outside the gene matches. For the CDR3, the DNA is TGCGCCAGCAGCACCCGCGGGGGGAACACCGGGGAGCTGTTTTTT. It yields the protein CASSTRGGNTGELFF.

In this sample, this clone turned up once. This chain links TRBV7-2 with TRBJ1-1; TRBD1 is a possible D gene (5 bases). The V and J ends lost 6 bases and 1 base respectively, with 9 bases between them. Germline CDR1 SGHTA, CDR2 FQGNSA. The CDR3 spans 13 residues. CDR3: CASRPQGNTEAFF. The DNA of the CDR3 is TGTGCCAGCAGGCCGCAGGGGAACACTGAAGCTTTCTTT.

This chain connects TRBV5-4 to TRBJ2-7; 10 bases are a match to TRBD2. Per the germline V gene, CDR1 is SGHNT and CDR2 is YYREEE (reference sequence). The trim removed 0 bases at V and 6 bases at J, leaving 9 bases unmatched. The CDR3 length is 16 residues. CDR3 DNA sequence: TGTGCCAGCAGCTTGGGGCTAGCGGGAGTAGAAGGCGAGCAGTACTTC. This sequence encodes CASSLGLAGVEGEQYF.

The genes are TRBV27 and TRBJ2-7, with D possibly matching TRBD2 (5 bases). The CDR3 is made up of 14 amino acids. Germline-derived CDR1 and CDR2 are MNHEY and SMNVEV (reference sequence). The V end lost 6 bases, the J end lost 3 bases, and 15 bases lay between the germline ends. The CDR3 is CASSHSGAFYEQYF. Written as DNA, the CDR3 is TGTGCCAGCAGCCACAGCGGAGCATTCTACGAGCAGTACTTC.

The V call is TRBV29-1, the J call TRBJ1-2, with D maybe TRBD1 (5 bases). Trimming stripped 0 bases from V and 6 bases from J, with 8 bases between. This CDR3 is 12 amino acids long. From germline, CDR1 is SQVTM and CDR2 ANQGSEA. The CDR3 is CSVEDRGDGYTF. The CDR3 bases are TGCAGCGTTGAAGATCGGGGGGATGGCTACACCTTC.

The chain uses TRBV28 and TRBJ2-7; the match to TRBD1 covers 11 bases. Germline CDR1 and CDR2: MDHEN and SYDVKM. There are 15 residues in the CDR3. Losses at the gene ends were 2 bases for V and 3 bases for J; bases not matched to a gene: 3. Here the CDR3 DNA reads TGTGCCAGCAGTTTACCGGGGACAGGGGGCTACGAGCAGTACTTC. Its translation is CASSLPGTGGYEQYF.

The chain recombines TRBV6-6 with TRBJ1-2; TRBD1 is a possible D gene (5 bases). The CDR3 is 14 amino acids. Per germline, CDR1 MNHNY and CDR2 SVGAGI (reference sequence). The germline V and J ends were trimmed by 7 bases and 5 bases, with 17 bases remaining between them. The CDR3 spells CASMNQDKSYGYTF. The CDR3, as DNA: TGTGCCAGCATGAACCAGGACAAGTCTTATGGCTACACCTTC.

This rearrangement joins TRBV5-6 to TRBJ2-7; TRBD1 matches 7 bases. The CDR3 is 16 amino acids. Trimming took 4 bases from V and 2 from J; bases not matched to a gene: 12. CDR1 SGHDT and CDR2 YYEEEE come from the germline V gene. The DNA for the CDR3 is TGTGCCAGCAGCAACCTAACAGGGGTAATAGCCTACGAGCAGTACTTC. Protein product: CASSNLTGVIAYEQYF.

The V gene is TRBV7-9, the J gene TRBJ1-1, with a weak D call TRBD1 (5 bases). Trimming took off 2 bases at V and 0 bases at J, with 16 bases between the two ends. This CDR3 contains 17 residues. Germline V gene sequence: CDR1 SEHNR, CDR2 FQNEAQ (reference sequence). CDR3 DNA: TGTGCCAGCAGCTTAATCCCCCAGTCAGGGTTGAACACTGAAGCTTTCTTT. This sequence encodes CASSLIPQSGLNTEAFF.